This paragraph covers one TCR beta chain sequence. Trimming removed 5 bases from V and 1 base from J, with 13 bases in between. Germline V lookup: CDR1 MNHEY, CDR2 SVGAGI. The CDR3 totals 15 residues. Clones were sequenced by immunoSEQ multiplex PCR, and TCRdb holds only the in-frame ones, with some missing. The sample carries roughly 15,000 clones, over 75% recorded once. These data come from a study of blood T cell repertoires in COVID-19. V gene TRBV6-5 combines with J gene TRBJ2-3, with D possibly TRBD1 on 6 matching bases. The sample comprised peripheral blood. The clonotype comes from an older woman with active COVID-19. The CDR3 DNA reads TGTGCCAGCAGTAAGCAGGGGTCGGGCACAGATACGCAGTATTTT. Its protein product is CASSKQGSGTDTQYF.